The 30 T cell receptor beta chains below come from one sample, sequenced in a study of technical replicates of blood from a few donors. TCRdb's copy holds only in-frame clones and misses some; the assay was immunoSEQ multiplex PCR. The repertoire includes about 83,000 clones, 94% of them detected once, and about 0.25% sits in the top ten. Sequencing input: T cells isolated from PBMCs. The receptors come from a human donor in good health.

The genes are TRBV28 and TRBJ2-1, with 8 bases fitting TRBD2. The CDR3 extends over 18 amino acids. The germline V gene encodes CDR1 MDHEN and CDR2 SYDVKM. With 6 bases clipped from V and 3 bases from J, the junction kept 16 bases outside the gene matches. This chain's CDR3 is CASSRGAKSGSFYNEQFF. The DNA of the CDR3 is TGTGCCAGCAGCCGAGGGGCAAAAAGCGGGAGTTTCTACAATGAGCAGTTCTTC.

This clone was seen a handful of times. The chain employs TRBV9 and TRBJ1-1; unclear D gene. Germline loops: CDR1 SGDLS, CDR2 YYNGEE. The CDR3 runs 15 residues. Trimming pared 0 bases from V and 1 base from J, leaving 10 bases between. This chain's CDR3 is CASSVAGSGNTEAFF. The DNA for the CDR3 is TGTGCCAGCAGCGTAGCCGGATCGGGGAACACTGAAGCTTTCTTT.

V usage is TRBV11-3 and J usage is TRBJ2-3; D might be TRBD1 (8 bases). The CDR3 spans 17 residues. The ends were cut back, 3 bases at V and 3 bases at J, with 19 bases in the middle. Germline V lookup: CDR1 SGHNT, CDR2 YENEEA. CDR3 region: CASSFHRGEGQTDTQYF. The CDR3 region has the DNA TGTGCCAGCAGCTTCCACAGGGGGGAGGGTCAGACAGATACGCAGTATTTT.

The CDR3 region is CASSLSRDRVAFF. CDR3 nucleotides: TGTGCCAGCAGCTTATCGCGGGACAGGGTTGCTTTCTTT. This chain joins TRBV7-2 and TRBJ1-1; 9 bases are a match to TRBD1. Trimming removed 2 bases from V and 11 bases from J; junction bases left unmatched: 6. Germline CDR1 reads SGHTA; CDR2 reads FQGNSA. CDR3 size: 13 residues.

CDR3 coding DNA: TGTGCCAGCAGCCCAGGGACTTCTACCTACAATGAGCAGTTCTTC. Amino acids: CASSPGTSTYNEQFF. The chain employs TRBV7-8 and TRBJ2-1; maybe TRBD2 (6 bases). With 5 bases removed from V and 2 bases from J, the gap between germline ends came to 13 bases. In germline, CDR1 is SGHVS, CDR2 FQNEAQ. The CDR3 has 15 amino acids. Based on the CDR3 plus reference TRBV7-8 and TRBJ2-1, the full variable domain is GAGVSQSPRYKVAKRGQDVALRCDPISGHVSLFWYQQALGQGPEFLTYFQNEAQLDKSGLPSDRFFAERPEGSVSTLKIQRTQQEDSAVYLCASSPGTSTYNEQFFGPGTRLTVL.

A few counts support this clone. The chain joins TRBV2 to TRBJ1-1, with D maybe TRBD1 (6 bases). Between the trimmed V and J ends, which lost 8 bases and 5 bases, there was a span of 12 bases. The CDR3 length is 12 residues. CDR1 and CDR2 (germline): SNHLY, FYNNEI. The CDR3 reads CASQGRGTEAFF. CDR3 coding DNA: TGTGCCAGCCAGGGGCGCGGGACTGAAGCTTTCTTT.

The CDR3 DNA sequence: TGTGCTAGTGGGGCCGGGACAGTTCAAGAGACCCAGTACTTC. The encoded protein is CASGAGTVQETQYF. This sequence joins TRBV12-5 and TRBJ2-5; 7 nucleotides match TRBD1. J gave up 2 bases and V 6 bases, and 6 bases lay outside the gene matches. CDR3 size: 14 residues. The germline V gene encodes CDR1 LGHNT and CDR2 FRNRAP.

The CDR3 DNA reads TGTGCCAGTAGCGGACAGGGAGGATTCACTGAAGCTTTCTTT. Protein product: CASSGQGGFTEAFF. V gene TRBV19 combines with J gene TRBJ1-1, with 8 bases identical to TRBD1. CDR1 is LNHDA, CDR2 SQIVND, per germline (reference sequence). V dropped 6 bases and J dropped 4; count of bases not matched to a gene: 7. The CDR3 is made up of 14 amino acids.

In DNA, the CDR3 is TGTGCCTGGCGGGCGGGGGGGATCAGTAATGAGCAGTTCTTC. This gives the protein CAWRAGGISNEQFF. This chain links TRBV30 with TRBJ2-1; 9 bases fit TRBD2. Germline CDR1 and CDR2: GTSNPN and SVGIG (reference sequence). Losses at the gene ends were 5 bases for V and 7 bases for J; bases not matched to a gene: 9. This CDR3 has 14 amino acids. Using reference TRBV30 and TRBJ2-1 for the parts outside the CDR3, the full variable domain is SQTIHQWPATLVQPVGSPLSLECTVEGTSNPNLYWYRQAAGRGLQLLFYSVGIGQISSEVPQNLSASRPQDRQFILSSKKLLLSDSGFYLCAWRAGGISNEQFFGPGTRLTVL.

The rearrangement uses TRBV20-1 and TRBJ2-5; unclear D gene. The V end lost 5 bases, the J end lost 14 bases, and 18 bases lay between the germline ends. In germline, CDR1 is DFQATT, CDR2 SNEGSKA (reference sequence). The CDR3 sequence is 11 residues long. The CDR3 loop reads CSAPDTLSSYF. The CDR3 region has the DNA TGCAGTGCTCCAGACACCTTATCTTCTTACTTC.

This chain uses TRBV12-2 with TRBJ2-7; the table calls TRBD1, which could not be checked here. TRBV12-2 is a pseudogene. The CDR3 covers 16 residues. CDR3 DNA: TGTGCAAGTCGCTTAGTCCGACAGGGGGTGTCCTACGAGCAGTACTTC. Translated: CASRLVRQGVSYEQYF.

V gene TRBV5-1 combines with J gene TRBJ2-7, with D perhaps matching TRBD2 (6 bases). Germline lookup yields CDR1 SGHRS and CDR2 YFSETQ. This CDR3 is built from 14 residues. Trimming took off 0 bases at V and 4 bases at J, with 11 bases between the two ends. The CDR3 region has the DNA TGCGCCAGCAGCTTGGATCCAGCGGGTTACGAGCAGTACTTC. Amino acids: CASSLDPAGYEQYF. The variable domain in full, completed from reference TRBV5-1 and TRBJ2-7, reads KAGVTQTPRYLIKTRGQQVTLSCSPISGHRSVSWYQQTPGQGLQFLFEYFSETQRNKGNFPGRFSGRQFSNSRSEMNVSTLELGDSALYLCASSLDPAGYEQYFGPGTRLTVT.

This rearrangement joins TRBV7-6 to TRBJ2-7; possible D gene TRBD2, 5 bases. Trimming took off 5 bases at V and 4 bases at J, with 21 bases between the two ends. The CDR3 totals 16 residues. Germline-derived CDR1 and CDR2 are SGHVS and FNYEAQ. CDR3 DNA sequence: TGTGCCAGCAGCCCCTTTGCGGGCCCTAGCCTATACGAGCAGTACTTC. The encoded protein is CASSPFAGPSLYEQYF.

The chain joins TRBV25-1 to TRBJ2-1; TRBD2 aligns across 9 bases. J was trimmed by 7 bases and V by 4 bases; bases with no gene match: 8. Germline CDR1 and CDR2: MGHDK and SYGVNS. The CDR3 is made up of 15 amino acids. The CDR3 here is CASSAPGTSRNEQFF. For the CDR3, the DNA is TGTGCCAGCAGTGCACCCGGGACTAGCAGGAATGAGCAGTTCTTC.

This clone was found once. J is TRBJ2-1 and V is TRBV9; a possible D gene is TRBD2 (6 bases). The CDR3 is 15 amino acids. Between the trimmed V and J ends, which lost 0 bases and 8 bases, there was a span of 15 bases. Germline values: CDR1 SGDLS, CDR2 YYNGEE. The CDR3 DNA reads TGTGCCAGCAGCGTAGGTGGACTAACAGGCGATGAGCAGTTCTTC. Its protein is CASSVGGLTGDEQFF.

The chain joins TRBV11-3 to TRBJ1-1, with TRBD1 matching 8 bases. Germline V gene data show CDR1 as SGHNT and CDR2 as YENEEA. The CDR3 extends over 14 amino acids. J lost 10 bases, V lost 2 bases, and 9 bases had no gene match. CDR3: CASSLNQGARLAFF. For the CDR3, the DNA is TGTGCCAGCAGCTTAAATCAGGGGGCCAGGTTAGCTTTCTTT.

This sequence joins TRBV19 and TRBJ1-4; TRBD1 agrees at 8 bases. The CDR3 sequence is 15 residues long. The trim removed 6 bases at V and 11 bases at J, leaving 14 bases unmatched. Germline lookup yields CDR1 LNHDA and CDR2 SQIVND (reference sequence). The CDR3: CASRTGQASWDKLFF. The CDR3, as DNA: TGTGCCAGTAGAACGGGACAGGCTTCATGGGATAAACTGTTTTTT.

The rearrangement joins TRBV27 to TRBJ2-7; 11 bases line up with TRBD1. J was trimmed by 3 bases and V by 5 bases; bases with no gene match: 6. The CDR3 is 15 amino acids. In germline, CDR1 is MNHEY, CDR2 SMNVEV (reference sequence). CDR3 protein: CASSKWTGGHYEQYF. The CDR3 DNA follows: TGTGCCAGCAGTAAGTGGACAGGGGGCCACTACGAGCAGTACTTC.

The chain carries TRBV9 and TRBJ2-1; 13 positions match TRBD2. Per the germline V gene, CDR1 is SGDLS and CDR2 is YYNGEE. The CDR3 is 17 residues long. The junction had 8 bases not matched to a gene; V was cut back by 0 bases and J by 8 bases. As DNA, the CDR3 is TGTGCCAGCAGCGTAGCCTTACTAGCGGGAGGGCCCGATGAGCAGTTCTTC. It is translated as CASSVALLAGGPDEQFF.

Here the CDR3 reads CASSYSGRGNYEQYF. The CDR3 DNA is TGTGCCAGCAGTTACTCGGGAAGGGGAAACTACGAGCAGTACTTC. The gene calls are TRBV6-5 and TRBJ2-7; TRBD1 might be the D (5 bases). The CDR3 loop spans 15 amino acids. V was trimmed by 0 bases and J by 3 bases, leaving 12 bases between them. Germline CDR1 is MNHEY and CDR2 is SVGAGI.

The chain uses TRBV5-1 and TRBJ2-2; 7 nucleotides match TRBD2. The germline V gene encodes CDR1 SGHRS and CDR2 YFSETQ. The CDR3 has 18 residues. The V and J ends lost 0 bases and 6 bases, in that order; junction bases with no gene match: 14. CDR3 region: CASSLVRLSTSNPGELFF. The CDR3 DNA reads as TGCGCCAGCAGCTTGGTGAGATTGTCGACTAGCAATCCCGGGGAGCTGTTTTTT.

This clone has a handful of counts. The V gene is TRBV19, the J gene TRBJ1-2, with a possible D match to TRBD1 (6 bases). The V and J ends lost 6 bases and 4 bases respectively, with 12 bases between them. The CDR3 extends over 13 amino acids. Germline V gene data show CDR1 as LNHDA and CDR2 as SQIVND (reference sequence). As DNA, the CDR3 is TGTGCCAGTAGCCCCAGGGGCGGCTATGGCTACACCTTC. It encodes CASSPRGGYGYTF.

This clone came up a few times. The genes are TRBV15 and TRBJ1-5; tentatively, D is TRBD1 (6 bases). This CDR3 has 15 residues. V was trimmed by 4 bases and J by 4 bases, leaving 14 bases between them. Per germline, CDR1 LNHNV and CDR2 YYDKDF (reference sequence). This chain's CDR3 is CATSKGDIQNQPQHF. The DNA of the CDR3 is TGTGCCACCAGCAAAGGGGACATTCAAAATCAGCCCCAGCATTTT.

This clone has only a few counts. This chain joins TRBV9 and TRBJ1-1; D is ambiguous. The germline V gene has CDR1 SGDLS and CDR2 YYNGEE. Trimming removed 0 bases at V and 4 bases at J, with 16 bases between. This CDR3 is 16 amino acids long. The CDR3 DNA is TGTGCCAGCAGCGTAGATCCGTATATCGTTAGCACTGAAGCTTTCTTT. As protein: CASSVDPYIVSTEAFF.

This clone was seen once. The chain employs TRBV4-1 and TRBJ2-1, with 10 nucleotides matching TRBD2. Germline CDR1 is MGHRA and CDR2 is YSYEKL. Trimming removed 1 base from V and 4 bases from J; junction bases left unmatched: 13. The CDR3 is made up of 19 amino acids. CDR3 sequence: CASSQGTSGALLYYNEQFF. The CDR3 nucleotides read TGCGCCAGCAGCCAAGGTACTAGCGGGGCACTCCTATATTACAATGAGCAGTTCTTC.

The chain couples TRBV5-1 to TRBJ1-4; 7 bases map to TRBD1. V gave up 4 bases and J gave up 3 bases; unmatched junction bases: 6. Germline lookup yields CDR1 SGHRS and CDR2 YFSETQ. The CDR3 has 15 amino acids. The CDR3 loop reads CASSRQGPPNEKLFF. CDR3 sequence (DNA): TGCGCCAGCAGCCGACAGGGACCGCCTAATGAAAAACTGTTTTTT. Complete variable domain (other parts from reference TRBV5-1 and TRBJ1-4): KAGVTQTPRYLIKTRGQQVTLSCSPISGHRSVSWYQQTPGQGLQFLFEYFSETQRNKGNFPGRFSGRQFSNSRSEMNVSTLELGDSALYLCASSRQGPPNEKLFFGSGTQLSVL.

The V gene is TRBV15, the J gene TRBJ2-3, with 7 bases fitting TRBD1. The CDR3 loop spans 14 amino acids. CDR1 is LNHNV, CDR2 YYDKDF, per germline (reference sequence). J was trimmed by 4 bases and V by 0 bases; bases with no gene match: 1. In nucleotides, the CDR3 is TGTGCCACCAGCAGAGATGGGACAGCAGATACGCAGTATTTT. It specifies CATSRDGTADTQYF. Based on the CDR3 plus reference TRBV15 and TRBJ2-3, the full variable domain is DAMVIQNPRYQVTQFGKPVTLSCSQTLNHNVMYWYQQKSSQAPKLLFHYYDKDFNNEADTPDNFQSRRPNTSFCFLDIRSPGLGDTAMYLCATSRDGTADTQYFGPGTRLTVL.

The chain combines TRBV29-1 with TRBJ2-7, with 9 bases that match TRBD2. V shed 5 bases and J 4 bases; nucleotides not matched to a gene: 6. The germline V gene has CDR1 SQVTM and CDR2 ANQGSEA. CDR3 size: 13 residues. The CDR3 here is CSVLLAGRYEQYF. As DNA, the CDR3 is TGCAGCGTTCTGCTAGCGGGAAGGTACGAGCAGTACTTC.

Here the CDR3 DNA reads TGTGCCAGCTCATCTGGGGGCAGGGTGACCTATAGCAATCAGCCCCAGCATTTT. This codes for CASSSGGRVTYSNQPQHF. The chain joins TRBV28 to TRBJ1-5, with D possibly matching TRBD1 (6 bases). Per germline, CDR1 MDHEN and CDR2 SYDVKM. V was pared by 8 bases and J by 0 bases, with 23 bases between. The CDR3 length is 18 residues.

This sequence joins TRBV4-1 and TRBJ1-2, with 11 bases that match TRBD1. Germline V gene lookup returns CDR1 MGHRA and CDR2 YSYEKL. The CDR3 covers 14 residues. The ends lost 1 base at V and 6 bases at J; junction bases unmatched: 1. DNA of the CDR3: TGCGCCAGCAGCCAAGGGGGACAGGGGGATGGCTACACCTTC. This gives the protein CASSQGGQGDGYTF.